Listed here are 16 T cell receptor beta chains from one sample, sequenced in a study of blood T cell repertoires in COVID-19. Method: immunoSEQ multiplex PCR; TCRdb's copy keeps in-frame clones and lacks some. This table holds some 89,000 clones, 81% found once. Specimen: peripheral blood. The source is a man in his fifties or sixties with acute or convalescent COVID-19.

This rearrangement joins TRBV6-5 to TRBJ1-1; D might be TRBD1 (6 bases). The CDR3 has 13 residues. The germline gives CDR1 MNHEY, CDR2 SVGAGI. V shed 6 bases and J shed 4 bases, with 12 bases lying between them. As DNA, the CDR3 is TGTGCCAGCAGAGTAGGGGGGGTCACTGAAGCTTTCTTT. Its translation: CASRVGGVTEAFF.

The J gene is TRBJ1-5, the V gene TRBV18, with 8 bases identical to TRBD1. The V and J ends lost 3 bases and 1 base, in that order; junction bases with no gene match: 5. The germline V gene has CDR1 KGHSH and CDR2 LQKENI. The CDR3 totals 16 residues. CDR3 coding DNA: TGTGCCAGCTCACCCCCAGGGGGCGGGAGCAATCAGCCCCAGCATTTT. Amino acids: CASSPPGGGSNQPQHF.

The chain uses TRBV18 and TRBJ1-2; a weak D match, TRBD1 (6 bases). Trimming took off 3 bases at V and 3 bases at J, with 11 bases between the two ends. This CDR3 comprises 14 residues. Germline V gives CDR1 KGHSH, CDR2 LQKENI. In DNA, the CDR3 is TGTGCCAGCTCACCCCCGACAGGTGACTATGGCTACACCTTC. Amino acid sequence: CASSPPTGDYGYTF.

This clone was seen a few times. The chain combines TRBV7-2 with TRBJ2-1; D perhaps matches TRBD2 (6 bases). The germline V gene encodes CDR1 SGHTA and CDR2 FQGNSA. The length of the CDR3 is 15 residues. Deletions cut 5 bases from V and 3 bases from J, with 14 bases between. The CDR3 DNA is TGTGCCAGCAGCGGGGACTTGTATAACTACAATGAGCAGTTCTTC. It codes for CASSGDLYNYNEQFF.

CDR3 sequence (DNA): TGTGCCAGCAGCTTATTCCTGAGGATAGCGGGAGCAGATACGCAGTATTTT. Amino acids: CASSLFLRIAGADTQYF. This chain uses TRBV7-9 with TRBJ2-3; 9 positions agree with TRBD2. Losses at the gene ends were 2 bases for V and 4 bases for J; bases not matched to a gene: 10. The CDR3 contains 17 residues. CDR1 and CDR2 from the germline V gene are SEHNR and FQNEAQ (reference sequence).

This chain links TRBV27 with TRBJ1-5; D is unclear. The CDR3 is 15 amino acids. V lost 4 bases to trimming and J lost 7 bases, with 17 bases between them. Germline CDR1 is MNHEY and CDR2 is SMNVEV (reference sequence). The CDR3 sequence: CASSSGTWGGQPQHF. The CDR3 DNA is TGTGCCAGCAGTTCCGGAACATGGGGAGGACAGCCCCAGCATTTT.

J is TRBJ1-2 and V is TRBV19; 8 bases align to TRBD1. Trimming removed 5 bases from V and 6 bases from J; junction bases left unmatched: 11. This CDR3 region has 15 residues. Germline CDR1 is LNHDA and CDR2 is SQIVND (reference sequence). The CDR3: CASSGQGAVLDGYTF. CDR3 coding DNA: TGTGCCAGTAGTGGCCAGGGGGCCGTATTAGATGGCTACACCTTC.

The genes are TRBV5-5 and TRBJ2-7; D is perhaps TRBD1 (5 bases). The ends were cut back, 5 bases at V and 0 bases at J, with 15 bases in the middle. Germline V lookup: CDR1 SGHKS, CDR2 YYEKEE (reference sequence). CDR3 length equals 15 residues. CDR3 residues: CASSFRALGSYEQYF. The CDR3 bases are TGTGCCAGCAGTTTCAGGGCCTTGGGCTCCTACGAGCAGTACTTC.

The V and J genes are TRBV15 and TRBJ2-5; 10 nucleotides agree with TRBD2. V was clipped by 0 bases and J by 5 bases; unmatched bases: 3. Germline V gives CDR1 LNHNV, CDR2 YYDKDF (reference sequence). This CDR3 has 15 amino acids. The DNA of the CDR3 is TGTGCCACCAGCAGAGAAGCGGGGGGGCTTGAGACCCAGTACTTC. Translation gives CATSREAGGLETQYF. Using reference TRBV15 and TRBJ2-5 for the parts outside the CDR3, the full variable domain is DAMVIQNPRYQVTQFGKPVTLSCSQTLNHNVMYWYQQKSSQAPKLLFHYYDKDFNNEADTPDNFQSRRPNTSFCFLDIRSPGLGDTAMYLCATSREAGGLETQYFGPGTRLLVL.

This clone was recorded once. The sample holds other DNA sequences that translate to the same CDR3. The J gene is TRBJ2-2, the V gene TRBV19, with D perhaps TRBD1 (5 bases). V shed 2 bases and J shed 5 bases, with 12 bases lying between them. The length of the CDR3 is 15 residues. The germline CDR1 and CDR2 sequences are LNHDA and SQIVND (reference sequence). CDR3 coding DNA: TGTGCCAGTAGTATACAGGGCCGTGGAACCGGGGAGCTGTTTTTT. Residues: CASSIQGRGTGELFF. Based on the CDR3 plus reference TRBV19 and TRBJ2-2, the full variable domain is DGGITQSPKYLFRKEGQNVTLSCEQNLNHDAMYWYRQDPGQGLRLIYYSQIVNDFQKGDIAEGYSVSREKKESFPLTVTSAQKNPTAFYLCASSIQGRGTGELFFGEGSRLTVL.

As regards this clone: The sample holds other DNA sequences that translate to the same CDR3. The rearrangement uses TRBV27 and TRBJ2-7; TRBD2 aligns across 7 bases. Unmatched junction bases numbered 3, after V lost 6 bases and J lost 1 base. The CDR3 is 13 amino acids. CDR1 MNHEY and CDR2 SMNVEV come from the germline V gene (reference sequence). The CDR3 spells CASSPGLSYEQYF. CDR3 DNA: TGTGCCAGCAGCCCGGGACTATCCTACGAGCAGTACTTC.

The CDR3 region is CASSLGGAINYGYTF. DNA of the CDR3: TGTGCCAGCAGTTTAGGCGGAGCAATTAACTATGGCTACACCTTC. V usage is TRBV28 and J usage is TRBJ1-2; D is unclear. Per germline, CDR1 MDHEN and CDR2 SYDVKM. The CDR3 length is 15 residues. With 2 bases removed from V and 1 base from J, the gap between germline ends came to 11 bases.

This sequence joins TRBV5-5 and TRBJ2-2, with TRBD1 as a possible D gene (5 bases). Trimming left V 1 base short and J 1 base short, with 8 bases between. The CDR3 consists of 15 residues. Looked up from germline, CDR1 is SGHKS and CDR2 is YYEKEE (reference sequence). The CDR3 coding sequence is TGTGCCAGCAGCTTGTTGCAGGGGAACACCGGGGAGCTGTTTTTT. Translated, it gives CASSLLQGNTGELFF.

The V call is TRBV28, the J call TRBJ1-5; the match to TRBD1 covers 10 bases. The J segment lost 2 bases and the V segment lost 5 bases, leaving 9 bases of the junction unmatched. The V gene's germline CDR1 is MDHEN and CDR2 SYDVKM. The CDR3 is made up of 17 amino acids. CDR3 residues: CASSPRTGGVGNQPQHF. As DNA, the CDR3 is TGTGCCAGCAGTCCGCGGACAGGGGGTGTCGGCAATCAGCCCCAGCATTTT.

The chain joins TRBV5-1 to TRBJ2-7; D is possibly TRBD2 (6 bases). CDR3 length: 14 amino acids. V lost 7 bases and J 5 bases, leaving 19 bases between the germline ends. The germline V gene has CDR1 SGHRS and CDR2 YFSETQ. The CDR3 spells CASRGGGQSHEQYF. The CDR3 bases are TGCGCCAGCCGGGGAGGCGGCCAGTCTCACGAGCAGTACTTC. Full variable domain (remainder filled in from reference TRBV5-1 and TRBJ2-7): KAGVTQTPRYLIKTRGQQVTLSCSPISGHRSVSWYQQTPGQGLQFLFEYFSETQRNKGNFPGRFSGRQFSNSRSEMNVSTLELGDSALYLCASRGGGQSHEQYFGPGTRLTVT.

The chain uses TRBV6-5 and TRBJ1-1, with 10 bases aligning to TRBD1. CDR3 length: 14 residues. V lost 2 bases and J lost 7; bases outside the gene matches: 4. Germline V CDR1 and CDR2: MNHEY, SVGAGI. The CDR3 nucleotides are TGTGCCAGCAGTTACGGGACAGGGGTCCTTGAAGCTTTCTTT. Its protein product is CASSYGTGVLEAFF.